The 32 T cell receptor beta chains presented below share a single source sample, sequenced in a study of cytomegalovirus exposure and HLA in healthy donors. The PCR made use of 60 Vbeta and 13 Jbeta primers. TCRdb's copy holds only in-frame clones and misses some; the assay was immunoSEQ multiplex PCR. The repertoire has 80,000 to 95,000 clones, about 79% of them found once; the top ten carry 6%. The sequencing sample was made of PBMCs. These receptors all stem from a female donor in good health and CMV-seronegative.

The chain couples TRBV14 to TRBJ1-1; the D is unclear. Germline V gene data show CDR1 as SGHDN and CDR2 as FVKESK. Trimming shortened V by 4 bases and J by 4 bases, and 10 bases separated the two germline ends. This CDR3 region has 13 residues. The CDR3 coding sequence is TGTGCCAGCAGCCGTCGACGGGGCACTGAAGCTTTCTTT. Translation: CASSRRRGTEAFF.

This clone was detected only once. At one end, the junction sequence differs from germline, possibly due to a read error. The J gene is TRBJ1-3, the V gene TRBV28; D unclear. CDR1 and CDR2 from the germline V gene are MDHEN and SYDVKM. The CDR3 is made up of 13 amino acids. CDR3 residues: CACSYLSGNTIYF. DNA of the CDR3: TGTGCCTGCAGTTATCTCTCTGGAAACACCATATATTTT.

The chain links TRBV15 to TRBJ2-3; 7 positions match TRBD2. After removal of 9 bases from V and 4 bases from J, the junction contained 7 bases not matched to a gene. CDR1 is LNHNV and CDR2 is YYDKDF in the germline V gene (reference sequence). There are 13 residues in the CDR3. In nucleotides, the CDR3 is TGTGCCACAAAAGCGGGATTTTCAGATACGCAGTATTTT. Its translation: CATKAGFSDTQYF.

This sequence joins TRBV9 and TRBJ2-6; possible D gene TRBD2, 5 bases. Germline CDR1 reads SGDLS; CDR2 reads YYNGEE. The CDR3 runs to 15 residues. V dropped 0 bases and J dropped 2 bases, with 6 bases sitting between them. The CDR3 DNA follows: TGTGCCAGCAGCGTAGTGGGAGCTGGGGCCAACGTCCTGACTTTC. Its translation is CASSVVGAGANVLTF. Variable domain in full (rest from reference TRBV9 and TRBJ2-6): DSGVTQTPKHLITATGQRVTLRCSPRSGDLSVYWYQQSLDQGLQFLIQYYNGEERAKGNILERFSAQQFPDLHSELNLSSLELGDSALYFCASSVVGAGANVLTFGAGSRLTVL.

The V gene is TRBV13, the J gene TRBJ2-3; the D gene is possibly TRBD2 (6 bases). The length of the CDR3 is 15 residues. Germline CDR1 PRHDT, CDR2 FYEKMQ (reference sequence). V was pared by 5 bases and J by 4 bases, with 16 bases between. CDR3 region: CASSPWDSAADTQYF. CDR3 nucleotides: TGTGCCAGCAGCCCCTGGGACTCAGCGGCAGATACGCAGTATTTT.

The chain uses TRBV9 and TRBJ1-1, with D tentatively TRBD1 (6 bases). Germline CDR1 SGDLS, CDR2 YYNGEE. This CDR3 contains 15 residues. V lost 4 bases and J lost 2, with 15 bases in between. The chain's CDR3 is CASSPRGGANTEAFF. DNA for the CDR3: TGTGCCAGCAGCCCACGTGGGGGGGCTAACACTGAAGCTTTCTTT. The variable domain in full, completed from reference TRBV9 and TRBJ1-1, reads DSGVTQTPKHLITATGQRVTLRCSPRSGDLSVYWYQQSLDQGLQFLIQYYNGEERAKGNILERFSAQQFPDLHSELNLSSLELGDSALYFCASSPRGGANTEAFFGQGTRLTVV.

The chain combines TRBV5-1 with TRBJ2-5, with 13 bases matching TRBD2. The J call may be incorrect, as the DNA end agrees better with TRBJ2-7. Germline V gene lookup returns CDR1 SGHRS and CDR2 YFSETQ. The CDR3 is made up of 18 amino acids. The CDR3 DNA follows: TGCGCCAGCAGCTTGGGACTAGCGGGGGGAACTAGCTCCTACGAGCAGTACTTC. Protein: CASSLGLAGGTSSYEQYF.

The rearrangement uses TRBV19 and TRBJ1-1, with D perhaps matching TRBD1 (6 bases). This CDR3 has 13 amino acids. V was cut by 4 bases and J by 7 bases, with 13 bases left in between. Germline CDR1 reads LNHDA; CDR2 reads SQIVND (reference sequence). The DNA of the CDR3 is TGTGCCAGTAGTACATCACAGGGAAATGAAGCTTTCTTT. Amino acids: CASSTSQGNEAFF.

This clone showed up just a few times. V and J are TRBV10-1 and TRBJ2-5; no definite D call. V shed 10 bases and J shed 2 bases, with 17 bases lying between them. Germline V gene sequence: CDR1 WNHNN, CDR2 SYGVQD (reference sequence). The CDR3 is 14 amino acids. As DNA, the CDR3 is TGCGCCACCTCCCGCGATAGTTTTCAAGAGACCCAGTACTTC. Translation gives CATSRDSFQETQYF.

The chain carries TRBV6-4 and TRBJ1-1; the D is unclear. V lost 6 bases and J 8 bases, leaving 19 bases between the germline ends. The CDR3 extends over 14 amino acids. Germline values: CDR1 MRHNA, CDR2 SNTAGT. CDR3: CASRVEGWSIEAFF. In nucleotides, the CDR3 is TGTGCCAGCAGAGTGGAGGGATGGAGCATAGAAGCTTTCTTT.

V is TRBV6-5 and J is TRBJ2-7; 9 bases align to TRBD2. CDR1 is MNHEY, CDR2 SVGAGI, per germline. The V and J ends lost 4 bases and 7 bases, in that order; junction bases with no gene match: 2. CDR3 size: 12 residues. In DNA form, the CDR3 reads TGTGCCAGCAGTTGGCTAGCGGGGGAGCAGTACTTC. Residues: CASSWLAGEQYF.

This sequence joins TRBV6-5 and TRBJ2-5, with TRBD1 matching over 7 bases. CDR1 and CDR2 (germline): MNHEY, SVGAGI. The CDR3 runs to 14 residues. V shed 5 bases and J 5 bases; nucleotides not matched to a gene: 8. CDR3 nucleotides: TGTGCCAGCAGTGGACGGACAGGAAGGGAGACCCAGTACTTC. Translating it yields CASSGRTGRETQYF.

CDR3 loop: CASSRQGSMNTEAFF. The CDR3 nucleotides read TGTGCCAGCAGCCGACAGGGAAGCATGAACACTGAAGCTTTCTTT. The chain combines TRBV6-5 with TRBJ1-1, with 7 bases fitting TRBD1. This CDR3 spans 15 amino acids. Trimming cost V 6 bases and J 0 bases; bases outside gene matches: 7. Germline CDR1 reads MNHEY; CDR2 reads SVGAGI.

V gene TRBV10-3 combines with J gene TRBJ1-4; the match to TRBD1 covers 7 bases. The CDR3 totals 14 residues. In germline, CDR1 is ENHRY, CDR2 SYGVKD. V trimming: 5 bases; J trimming: 6 bases; junction bases outside the gene matches: 6. In DNA form, the CDR3 reads TGTGCCATCAGTCGGGGACAGTTCGATGAAAAACTGTTTTTT. Its protein is CAISRGQFDEKLFF.

The chain recombines TRBV7-2 with TRBJ1-2; a possible D gene is TRBD1 (6 bases). The V gene's germline CDR1 is SGHTA and CDR2 FQGNSA. CDR3 length equals 14 residues. V lost 8 bases to trimming and J lost 4 bases, with 17 bases between them. In DNA form, the CDR3 reads TGTGCCAGCGGAGGTGGACAGCGAGTCTATGGCTACACCTTC. It translates to CASGGGQRVYGYTF.

The chain joins TRBV7-6 to TRBJ1-2, with 10 bases that match TRBD1. The CDR3 length is 17 residues. Germline CDR1 and CDR2: SGHVS and FNYEAQ. Trimming took 5 bases from V and 1 from J; bases not matched to a gene: 10. The CDR3 reads CASSASRDRGGNYGYTF. DNA of the CDR3: TGTGCCAGCAGCGCCTCCCGGGACAGGGGAGGTAACTATGGCTACACCTTC.

Here the CDR3 DNA reads TGTGCCAGCTCACCTTTTTCAGGGGAGAGTGAAAAACTGTTTTTT. Translation gives CASSPFSGESEKLFF. The chain carries TRBV18 and TRBJ1-4; maybe TRBD1 (6 bases). Trimming left V 3 bases short and J 7 bases short, with 15 bases between. Germline loops: CDR1 KGHSH, CDR2 LQKENI. The CDR3 consists of 15 residues.

J is TRBJ1-1 and V is TRBV30, with TRBD1 as a possible D gene (6 bases). Germline values: CDR1 GTSNPN, CDR2 SVGIG (reference sequence). Trimming took 0 bases from V and 10 from J, leaving 9 bases between them. The CDR3 runs 11 residues. CDR3 region: CAWSVQGLAFF. CDR3 DNA sequence: TGTGCCTGGAGTGTACAGGGATTAGCTTTCTTT.

The chain uses TRBV5-1 and TRBJ1-1; 8 bases line up with TRBD1. The V segment lost 0 bases and the J segment 4 bases; nucleotides outside the gene matches: 5. There are 15 residues in the CDR3. Germline CDR1 reads SGHRS; CDR2 reads YFSETQ. The CDR3 nucleotides are TGCGCCAGCAGCTTGGCGGGACAGGCATTCACTGAAGCTTTCTTT. It yields the protein CASSLAGQAFTEAFF.

The chain uses TRBV10-3 and TRBJ1-6; 8 nucleotides line up with TRBD1. The junction had 3 bases not matched to a gene; V was cut back by 3 bases and J by 8 bases. Germline assignment: CDR1 ENHRY and CDR2 SYGVKD. The CDR3 totals 14 residues. CDR3 region: CAISDGTGYSPLHF. As DNA, the CDR3 is TGTGCCATCAGTGACGGGACAGGATATTCACCCCTCCACTTT.

This clone was counted a few times. The chain joins TRBV21-1 to TRBJ1-2; no DNA check was done on the table's D call, TRBD1. TRBV21-1 is a pseudogene segment. The CDR3 is made up of 13 amino acids. The CDR3 loop reads CASIGGQPFGYTF. DNA of the CDR3: TGTGCCAGCATAGGTGGACAGCCTTTTGGCTACACCTTC.

The V and J genes are TRBV6-5 and TRBJ1-1; weak D call: TRBD1 (6 bases). The CDR3 consists of 13 residues. Germline CDR1 and CDR2: MNHEY and SVGAGI. The V and J ends lost 2 bases and 5 bases respectively, with 9 bases between them. CDR3 nucleotide sequence: TGTGCCAGCAGTTACGGGGGCGTAACTGAAGCTTTCTTT. Translated, it gives CASSYGGVTEAFF.

The rearrangement uses TRBV5-4 and TRBJ1-6; no definite D call. This CDR3 region has 12 residues. Germline-derived CDR1 and CDR2 are SGHNT and YYREEE (reference sequence). V was cut by 0 bases and J by 12 bases, with 7 bases left in between. The DNA of the CDR3 is TGTGCCAGCAGCTTGGACGCGGGACCCCTCCACTTT. Protein: CASSLDAGPLHF.

The V and J genes are TRBV19 and TRBJ2-1, with D possibly matching TRBD2 (5 bases). The CDR3 totals 15 residues. The ends were cut back, 5 bases at V and 0 bases at J, with 11 bases in the middle. CDR1 is LNHDA, CDR2 SQIVND, per germline (reference sequence). The CDR3 DNA reads as TGTGCCAGTAGTTATTTCGGGGTCTCCTACAATGAGCAGTTCTTC. The encoded protein is CASSYFGVSYNEQFF.

The J gene is TRBJ2-2, the V gene TRBV5-1, with a possible D match to TRBD2 (5 bases). Trimming cost V 0 bases and J 11 bases, with 17 bases left between them. The CDR3 sequence is 15 residues long. Germline lookup yields CDR1 SGHRS and CDR2 YFSETQ. The chain's CDR3 is CASSLDVGITGELFF. The DNA of the CDR3 is TGCGCCAGCAGCTTGGATGTGGGTATCACGGGAGAGCTGTTTTTT.

The chain combines TRBV5-1 with TRBJ2-2; 7 bases fit TRBD2. J was trimmed by 2 bases and V by 4 bases; bases with no gene match: 5. Germline-derived CDR1 and CDR2 are SGHRS and YFSETQ. The CDR3 is 15 amino acids. CDR3 residues: CASSDTSVNTGELFF. For the CDR3, the DNA is TGCGCCAGCAGCGACACTAGCGTTAACACCGGGGAGCTGTTTTTT.

The J gene is TRBJ2-5, the V gene TRBV5-4; tentatively, D is TRBD1 (6 bases). The CDR3 is 15 amino acids. Germline CDR1 reads SGHNT; CDR2 reads YYREEE (reference sequence). V gave up 1 base and J gave up 1 base, with 11 bases separating them. The CDR3 loop reads CASSLRPTGQETQYF. As DNA, the CDR3 is TGTGCCAGCAGCTTGCGTCCGACAGGCCAAGAGACCCAGTACTTC.

The rearrangement joins TRBV5-4 to TRBJ1-1; D is uncertain. This CDR3 spans 13 amino acids. Germline lookup yields CDR1 SGHNT and CDR2 YYREEE (reference sequence). Trimming removed 4 bases at V and 0 bases at J, with 7 bases between. The CDR3 region has the DNA TGTGCCAGCAGCCCGGCGGTGAACACTGAAGCTTTCTTT. Protein product: CASSPAVNTEAFF.

The chain links TRBV6-1 to TRBJ2-7; D ambiguous. The V and J ends lost 5 bases and 4 bases respectively, with 12 bases between them. Germline values: CDR1 MNHNS, CDR2 SASEGT. This CDR3 is built from 13 residues. In DNA, the CDR3 is TGTGCCAGCAGTAAACAGCCGTCGTACGAGCAGTACTTC. It encodes CASSKQPSYEQYF.

V gene TRBV11-2 combines with J gene TRBJ1-5; no clear D gene. The CDR3 length is 13 residues. The ends were cut back, 1 base at V and 3 bases at J, with 4 bases in the middle. The germline gives CDR1 SGHAT, CDR2 FQNNGV. The CDR3 sequence: CASSLALNQPQHF. In nucleotides, the CDR3 is TGTGCCAGCAGCTTAGCACTCAATCAGCCCCAGCATTTT.

The genes are TRBV7-2 and TRBJ1-5; 7 bases line up with TRBD1. V lost 4 bases and J lost 0; bases outside the gene matches: 3. This CDR3 spans 15 amino acids. Germline V gene lookup returns CDR1 SGHTA and CDR2 FQGNSA. The CDR3 DNA is TGTGCCAGCAGCTCACAGGGGAATAGCAATCAGCCCCAGCATTTT. Amino acids: CASSSQGNSNQPQHF.

V is TRBV5-4 and J is TRBJ2-5, with 8 bases fitting TRBD2. Trimming took 4 bases from V and 1 from J; bases not matched to a gene: 3. CDR3 length: 14 residues. In germline, CDR1 is SGHNT, CDR2 YYREEE (reference sequence). CDR3 protein: CASSTGTSQETQYF. CDR3 DNA: TGTGCCAGCAGCACCGGGACTAGCCAAGAGACCCAGTACTTC.